In its sample, the clone carrying this TCR beta chain was seen a few times. Its target is unknown. A much larger clone sits a single nucleotide away, making a read error possible. The length of the CDR3 is 15 residues. With V trimmed by 1 base and J by 3 bases, 2 bases remained unmatched. Germline CDR1 reads LGHDT; CDR2 reads YNNKEL (reference sequence). The entry originates in a study of T cells in Graves' hyperthyroidism and ophthalmopathy. Points from the study as a whole: Classification by a 13 V-J model distinguished ophthalmopathy from stable hyperthyroidism.

Authors of the study amplified TCR beta CDR3 regions from RNA transcripts. HTBI primers were the set used in a first-round RT-PCR of the TCR CDR3. TCRdb redid the calling of the multiplex PCR reads with MiXCR, one entry per CDR3 protein. Here the sample spans hundreds of thousands of distinct CDR3 sequences, around 20% being singletons. Those patients with uncontrolled infection, other autoimmune disease, pregnancy or lactation were excluded. For the diagnoses, clinical symptoms, serum thyroxine and TRAb, thyroid ultrasound and orbital computed tomography were used. The PBMCs studied were ones that came from 8.5 to 10 ml fresh peripheral blood.

The sample consisted of blood. This TCR was recovered from a woman between 50 and 59 years old with Graves' hyperthyroidism that later progressed to Graves' ophthalmopathy. The rearrangement joins TRBV3-1 to TRBJ2-5; 10 bases match TRBD2. The CDR3 DNA is TGTGCCAGCAGCCAAGGGGGGACTAGCGAAGAGACCCAGTACTTC. This translates into CASSQGGTSEETQYF.